Listed below are T cell receptor beta chains from one sample, sequenced in a study of shared clonotypes between healthy human individuals. Repertoires were generated with immunoSEQ multiplex PCR, while TCRdb's copy carries only in-frame clones and drops some. The sample lists about a million clones; over 60% were seen once. The sequencing input was memory CD4+ T cells sorted from blood. The receptors come from a man between 18 and 35 years old in good health. CDR3s leave out the opening cysteine and the closing phenylalanine or tryptophan. D genes are given only for firm matches.

CDR3aa: AWRDSIYNEQF
v_gene: TRBV30
d_gene: -
j_gene: TRBJ2-1

CDR3aa: ASSFGTGLNTEAF
v_gene: TRBV5-1
d_gene: TRBD1
j_gene: TRBJ1-1

CDR3aa: ASSRRGGYYGYT
v_gene: TRBV2
d_gene: TRBD1
j_gene: TRBJ1-2

CDR3aa: ASSHRDQLYGYT
v_gene: TRBV5-4
d_gene: -
j_gene: TRBJ1-2

CDR3aa: ASSEALTYGYT
v_gene: TRBV2
d_gene: -
j_gene: TRBJ1-2

CDR3aa: ASSPPGNSGNTIY
v_gene: TRBV7-2
d_gene: -
j_gene: TRBJ1-3

CDR3aa: ASRLSSSGKKGEQY
v_gene: TRBV6-6
d_gene: TRBD2
j_gene: TRBJ2-7

CDR3aa: ASSQGDRVGSPLH
v_gene: TRBV4-1
d_gene: TRBD1
j_gene: TRBJ1-6

CDR3aa: ASGPTGADTEAF
v_gene: TRBV2
d_gene: TRBD1
j_gene: TRBJ1-1

CDR3aa: ASSPDGNQPQH
v_gene: TRBV5-8
d_gene: -
j_gene: TRBJ1-5

CDR3aa: ASSTGQGASEAF
v_gene: TRBV5-1
d_gene: TRBD1
j_gene: TRBJ1-1

CDR3aa: ASSQGQRPQH
v_gene: TRBV19
d_gene: -
j_gene: TRBJ1-5

CDR3aa: ASKLGSNTGELF
v_gene: TRBV7-9
d_gene: -
j_gene: TRBJ2-2

CDR3aa: ASSASGNTEAF
v_gene: TRBV18
d_gene: -
j_gene: TRBJ1-1

CDR3aa: AWRTPSGTEAF
v_gene: TRBV30
d_gene: -
j_gene: TRBJ1-1

CDR3aa: ASSIPASEQF
v_gene: TRBV28
d_gene: -
j_gene: TRBJ2-1

CDR3aa: ATSRDIPQGGYEQY
v_gene: TRBV15
d_gene: -
j_gene: TRBJ2-7

CDR3aa: ASSSTGGGKETQY
v_gene: TRBV11-2
d_gene: TRBD1
j_gene: TRBJ2-5

CDR3aa: ANSRDRDSHEQY
v_gene: TRBV6-1
d_gene: TRBD1
j_gene: TRBJ2-7

CDR3aa: ASEGTNTEAF
v_gene: TRBV7-9
d_gene: -
j_gene: TRBJ1-1

CDR3aa: ASSPRTGGREQY
v_gene: TRBV11-2
d_gene: TRBD2
j_gene: TRBJ2-7

CDR3aa: ASSSQGSGEKLF
v_gene: TRBV28
d_gene: -
j_gene: TRBJ1-4

CDR3aa: ASIGTSGADNEQF
v_gene: TRBV6-1
d_gene: TRBD2
j_gene: TRBJ2-1

CDR3aa: ASSPRGGLGKLF
v_gene: TRBV6-4
d_gene: TRBD1
j_gene: TRBJ1-4

CDR3aa: ASEEQGGTQY
v_gene: TRBV2
d_gene: -
j_gene: TRBJ2-3

CDR3aa: ASRTTGGRYEQY
v_gene: TRBV28
d_gene: TRBD1
j_gene: TRBJ2-7

CDR3aa: ASSKWKGANEQF
v_gene: TRBV21-1
d_gene: -
j_gene: TRBJ2-1

CDR3aa: ASKGGQGETQY
v_gene: TRBV30
d_gene: TRBD1
j_gene: TRBJ2-5

CDR3aa: AISEAGAGYT
v_gene: TRBV10-3
d_gene: -
j_gene: TRBJ1-2

CDR3aa: ASSLYETQY
v_gene: TRBV7-8
d_gene: -
j_gene: TRBJ2-5

CDR3aa: ASSLSTASTDTQY
v_gene: TRBV5-5
d_gene: -
j_gene: TRBJ2-3

CDR3aa: ASSPGQGSTEAF
v_gene: TRBV5-1
d_gene: TRBD1
j_gene: TRBJ1-1

CDR3aa: SASEAF
v_gene: TRBV20-1
d_gene: -
j_gene: TRBJ1-1

CDR3aa: ASSLGPGGYEQY
v_gene: TRBV7-2
d_gene: TRBD2
j_gene: TRBJ2-7

CDR3aa: ASSYSGVGDEKLF
v_gene: TRBV6-5
d_gene: -
j_gene: TRBJ1-4

CDR3aa: ASSLAANEETQY
v_gene: TRBV7-9
d_gene: -
j_gene: TRBJ2-5

CDR3aa: ASSFSIGNGQPQH
v_gene: TRBV7-2
d_gene: -
j_gene: TRBJ1-5

CDR3aa: ASSQDPSGGAGGELF
v_gene: TRBV4-1
d_gene: TRBD2
j_gene: TRBJ2-2

CDR3aa: SADRGYEQY
v_gene: TRBV20-1
d_gene: -
j_gene: TRBJ2-7

CDR3aa: ASSVDRGFQETQY
v_gene: TRBV9
d_gene: -
j_gene: TRBJ2-5

CDR3aa: ASSLSGGSSYEQY
v_gene: TRBV2
d_gene: TRBD2
j_gene: TRBJ2-7

CDR3aa: SVGGLAGFSSTDTQY
v_gene: TRBV29-1
d_gene: TRBD2
j_gene: TRBJ2-3

CDR3aa: ASSTRQTFTNYGYT
v_gene: TRBV5-4
d_gene: -
j_gene: TRBJ1-2

CDR3aa: ASSLGISYT
v_gene: TRBV28
d_gene: -
j_gene: TRBJ1-2

CDR3aa: ASSQEYSGAINEQF
v_gene: TRBV4-2
d_gene: TRBD2
j_gene: TRBJ2-1

CDR3aa: ASSSQGYTEAF
v_gene: TRBV7-9
d_gene: -
j_gene: TRBJ1-1

CDR3aa: ASSPGTLQF
v_gene: TRBV14
d_gene: -
j_gene: TRBJ2-1

CDR3aa: ASRLRDRAGEQY
v_gene: TRBV6-1
d_gene: TRBD1
j_gene: TRBJ2-7

CDR3aa: ASSLEQGVKNIQY
v_gene: TRBV28
d_gene: -
j_gene: TRBJ2-4

CDR3aa: ASSSGASGIYEQY
v_gene: TRBV7-2
d_gene: TRBD2
j_gene: TRBJ2-7

CDR3aa: ASRPGLGDTEAF
v_gene: TRBV6-1
d_gene: -
j_gene: TRBJ1-1

CDR3aa: ASSAGPSSYNSPLH
v_gene: TRBV27
d_gene: -
j_gene: TRBJ1-6

CDR3aa: ASSLYFRDNEQF
v_gene: TRBV5-1
d_gene: -
j_gene: TRBJ2-1

CDR3aa: ASSLFGRERTSGANVLT
v_gene: TRBV7-2
d_gene: TRBD2
j_gene: TRBJ2-6